A single sample is the source of the 3 T cell receptor beta chains below, sequenced in a study of OX40 agonist ivuxolimab in advanced cancers. Sequencing was performed with immunoSEQ multiplex PCR; in TCRdb, only in-frame clones are kept and a portion is missing. The sample lists some 70,000 clones; just over 90% were seen once. Material: CD4+ or CD8+ T cells sorted from blood, obtained in a trial of the OX40 agonist ivuxolimab. The receptor source for this set is an adult with an advanced solid tumor such as melanoma, head and neck, liver or kidney cancer.

The chain carries TRBV7-3 and TRBJ2-2; D may correspond to TRBD1 or TRBD2 (5 bases each). The germline gives CDR1 SGHTA, CDR2 FQGTGA. The CDR3 loop spans 15 amino acids. Trimming removed 8 bases at V and 4 bases at J, with 17 bases between. The CDR3 is CASGSGTLTTGELFF. The CDR3 DNA is TGTGCCAGCGGGTCCGGGACCCTTACCACCGGGGAGCTGTTTTTT.

CDR3 residues: CASSLQGARTF. The CDR3 coding sequence is TGTGCCAGCAGCCTACAGGGGGCGCGGACCTTC. V usage is TRBV7-2 and J usage is TRBJ1-2, with TRBD1 matching 9 bases. The V gene's germline CDR1 is SGHTA and CDR2 FQGNSA. The CDR3 has 11 residues. The trim removed 5 bases at V and 14 bases at J, leaving 6 bases unmatched.

The rearrangement links TRBV19 to TRBJ2-3; TRBD2 agrees at 7 bases. Trimming cost V 5 bases and J 2 bases; bases outside gene matches: 4. This CDR3 spans 14 amino acids. Germline CDR1 LNHDA, CDR2 SQIVND (reference sequence). The CDR3 loop is CASSGTTITDTQYF. The CDR3 DNA is TGTGCCAGTAGTGGGACTACCATCACAGATACGCAGTATTTT.